These T cell receptor beta chains were read from a single sample in a study of blood T cell repertoires in COVID-19. Clones were read by immunoSEQ multiplex PCR, and TCRdb kept only the in-frame ones, dropping some. This sample yields 100,000 to 150,000 clones, of which approximately 82% are seen a single time; under 4.5% belongs to the top ten. Specimen: peripheral blood. Receptors were obtained from a woman aged 45 to 65 with acute or convalescent COVID-19. CDR3s include the opening cysteine and the closing phenylalanine or tryptophan. Fields, in order: D gene, clone size, J gene, V gene, CDR3 DNA, CDR3 protein. A D gene is named only where the DNA matches it firmly. Some rows have no size entry. The others give once, few or many, or a class for an expanded clone.

TRBD2 once TRBJ2-7 TRBV10-2 TGCGCCAGCAGTGACCCAGCGGGAGTAAATTACGAGCAGTACTTC CASSDPAGVNYEQYF
TRBD1 - TRBJ1-2 TRBV25-1 TGTGCCAGCACCGACCCAGGGGGCGACTATGGCTACACCTTC CASTDPGGDYGYTF
- - TRBJ1-2 TRBV6-5 TGTGCCAGCAGTCCCGGGGGGGCCTATGGCTACACCTTC CASSPGGAYGYTF
TRBD1 - TRBJ1-1 TRBV7-9 TGTGCCAGCAGCCGGGACAGATTATACACTGAAGCTTTCTTT CASSRDRLYTEAFF
TRBD1 - TRBJ2-3 TRBV24-1 TGTGCCACCAGTGCCGGGACAGGGGGCCCAGATACGCAGTATTTT CATSAGTGGPDTQYF
TRBD1 - TRBJ1-3 TRBV4-1 TGCGCCAGCAGCCAAGATGGACAGGGAGTCGGCTCTGGAAACACCATATATTTT CASSQDGQGVGSGNTIYF
- - TRBJ2-7 TRBV3-1/TRBV3-2 TGTGCCAGCAGCCAAGGGGGGCTCGAGCAGTACTTC CASSQGGLEQYF
- - TRBJ2-7 TRBV18 TGTGCCAGCTCACCACCGGGCAGCTACGAGCAGTACTTC CASSPPGSYEQYF
TRBD2 - TRBJ2-2 TRBV2 TGTGCCAGCAGGTTAGCGGGCATGAACACCGGGGAGCTGTTTTTT CASRLAGMNTGELFF
- few TRBJ1-4 TRBV7-9 TGTGCCAGCAGTCGCCCGGGAACTAATGAAAAACTGTTTTTT CASSRPGTNEKLFF
- - TRBJ1-2 TRBV7-2 TGTGCCAGCAGCTTAGGAACAGCCAACTCTGGCTACACCTTC CASSLGTANSGYTF
- - TRBJ2-2 TRBV6-5 TGTGCCAGCAGTCTCGGGGGGCTGAACACCGGGGAGCTGTTTTTT CASSLGGLNTGELFF
- - TRBJ2-3 TRBV6-5 TGTGCCAGCAGTTACGTAGCGTCAGATACGCAGTATTTT CASSYVASDTQYF
TRBD2 - TRBJ2-2 TRBV9 TGTGCCAGCAGCCCCCGTATAGCGGGAGGGCCCGGGGAGCTGTTTTTT CASSPRIAGGPGELFF
- - TRBJ1-2 TRBV5-1 TGCGCCAGCAGCTTGGAACAGGGCTATGGCTACACCTTC CASSLEQGYGYTF
TRBD1 few TRBJ1-4 TRBV9 TGTGCCAGCAGCGCACGAGCAACCCAGGGGGCTGACGGTGAAAAACTGTTTTTT CASSARATQGADGEKLFF